The 14 T cell receptor beta chains listed next were all sequenced from one sample in a study of glioma-infiltrating T cells. Using RNA template, CDR3s of TCR alpha and beta were amplified with iRepertoire arm-PCR. MiXCR was run by TCRdb on the multiplex PCR reads, yielding one entry per CDR3 protein. The sample lists some 190,000 distinct CDR3 sequences, over 25% occurring once. The source material was glioma tissue, nonneoplastic brain tissue, or PBMCs (not recorded which). Every receptor here comes from a human donor with low-grade glioma or glioblastoma, undergoing nonglioma brain surgery, or in good health (not recorded which).

Comments on this clonotype: This may be a read error, as it is one base from a much larger clone. The chain joins TRBV27 to TRBJ2-7; tentatively, D is TRBD2 (5 bases). This CDR3 is built from 14 residues. CDR1 and CDR2 (germline): MNHEY, SMNVEV (reference sequence). The CDR3 loop is CASILFGNTYEQYF. CDR3 bases: TGTGCCAGCATTTTATTCGGGAATACCTACGAGCAGTACTTC.

This clonotype was seen repeatedly, ten times or more. The genes are TRBV7-2 and TRBJ2-5; 13 positions agree with TRBD2. CDR3 length: 16 amino acids. In germline, CDR1 is SGHTA, CDR2 FQGNSA. The ends lost 1 base at V and 1 base at J; junction bases unmatched: 0. The CDR3 is CASSLGLAGGQETQYF. CDR3 nucleotide sequence: TGTGCCAGCAGCTTAGGACTAGCGGGAGGCCAAGAGACCCAGTACTTC. The whole variable domain, remainder taken from reference TRBV7-2 and TRBJ2-5, is GAGVSQSPSNKVTEKGKDVELRCDPISGHTALYWYRQSLGQGLEFLIYFQGNSAPDKSGLPSDRFSAERTGGSVSTLTIQRTQQEDSAVYLCASSLGLAGGQETQYFGPGTRLLVL.

This clonotype was found many times. V usage is TRBV19 and J usage is TRBJ2-7; 9 bases are a match to TRBD2. V gave up 4 bases and J gave up 5 bases; unmatched junction bases: 9. The germline CDR1 and CDR2 sequences are LNHDA and SQIVND (reference sequence). This CDR3 has 15 amino acids. The CDR3 spells CASSTPGLAGNEQYF. As DNA, the CDR3 is TGTGCCAGTAGTACCCCCGGGCTAGCGGGGAACGAGCAGTACTTC. Using reference TRBV19 and TRBJ2-7 for the parts outside the CDR3, the full variable domain is DGGITQSPKYLFRKEGQNVTLSCEQNLNHDAMYWYRQDPGQGLRLIYYSQIVNDFQKGDIAEGYSVSREKKESFPLTVTSAQKNPTAFYLCASSTPGLAGNEQYFGPGTRLTVT.

The chain employs TRBV4-2 and TRBJ2-7, with TRBD2 identical over 7 bases. Germline lookup yields CDR1 LGHNA and CDR2 YNFKEQ. J lost 7 bases, V lost 0 bases, and 6 bases had no gene match. The CDR3 covers 14 residues. CDR3 nucleotides: TGTGCCAGCAGCCAAGATTTGCTAGCGGAAGAGCAGTACTTC. Translated, it gives CASSQDLLAEEQYF.

About this clonotype itself: A single base separates this from a much larger clone, so it may be a read error. CDR3 sequence reads: CASSEGGTSGWLTDTQYF. The CDR3 DNA reads as TGTGCCAGCAGCGAGGGAGGGACTAGCGGATGGCTCACAGATACGCAGTATTTT. The gene calls are TRBV4-2 and TRBJ2-3, with 11 nucleotides matching TRBD2. J was trimmed by 2 bases and V by 5 bases; bases with no gene match: 12. Germline CDR1 LGHNA, CDR2 YNFKEQ. CDR3 size: 18 residues.

Many counts were recorded for this clonotype. The chain uses TRBV4-1 and TRBJ1-6; 10 bases map to TRBD1. The CDR3 contains 14 residues. The V gene end was trimmed by 1 base and the J gene end by 11 bases; junction bases not matched to a gene: 2. Germline V gene sequence: CDR1 MGHRA, CDR2 YSYEKL. This CDR3 is CASSQGQGATPLHF. The DNA for the CDR3 is TGCGCCAGCAGCCAAGGACAGGGGGCTACACCCCTCCACTTT.

In the case of this clonotype: Because the CDR3's place on the DNA is in doubt, the DNA is left out and the CDR3 is given as listed by TCRdb. The V call is TRBV7-6, the J call TRBJ2-7; the table calls TRBD2, which could not be checked here. Germline values: CDR1 SGHVS, CDR2 FNYEAQ. The CDR3 is 22 amino acids in total, end residues counted. The CDR3 loop is CASSFYICSARSASRHSYEQYF.

This clonotype was counted at least ten times. The CDR3 region is CASAGLAELETQYF. In nucleotides, the CDR3 is TGTGCCTCCGCGGGGCTAGCGGAGCTAGAGACCCAGTACTTC. The chain employs TRBV10-3 and TRBJ2-5; 7 nucleotides match TRBD2. CDR1 is ENHRY, CDR2 SYGVKD, per germline. The CDR3 sequence is 14 residues long. Trimming at V came to 11 bases and at J to 4 bases, leaving 13 bases not matched to a gene.

On this clonotype itself: A much more abundant neighbour one base away suggests this may be a read error. The chain has TRBV24-1 and TRBJ2-1; 9 nucleotides agree with TRBD2. CDR1 is KGHDR and CDR2 is SFDVKD in the germline V gene. The CDR3 has 16 residues. CDR3 loop: CDTSDHSGSSYNEQFF. The DNA of the CDR3 is TGTGACACCAGTGACCATAGCGGGAGCTCCTACAATGAGCAGTTCTTC.

In regard to this clonotype: One junction end does not reproduce the germline sequence, and a read error may be involved. The V and J genes are TRBV27 and TRBJ2-5; possible D gene TRBD1, 5 bases. The germline gives CDR1 MNHEY, CDR2 SMNVEV (reference sequence). The CDR3 extends over 14 amino acids. DNA for the CDR3: TGTGCCAGTAGTTCCAGGGTACGCAAGGAGACCCAGTACTTC. Translated: CASSSRVRKETQYF.

Ten or more counts support this clonotype. CDR3 sequence: CASSHRQVTDTQYF. In DNA form, the CDR3 reads TGTGCCAGCAGTCATAGACAGGTTACAGATACGCAGTATTTT. This rearrangement joins TRBV6-2 or TRBV6-3 to TRBJ2-3, with D perhaps matching TRBD1 (6 bases). V lost 5 bases and J 3 bases, leaving 12 bases between the germline ends. The germline V gene encodes CDR1 MNHEY and CDR2 SVGEGT. This CDR3 spans 14 amino acids.

This clonotype has a count of ten or more. CDR3 in amino acids: CASSKDSNQPQHF. The CDR3 coding sequence is TGTGCCAGCAGCAAGGATAGCAATCAGCCCCAGCATTTT. The chain links TRBV14 to TRBJ1-5, with D hard to call. Looked up from germline, CDR1 is SGHDN and CDR2 is FVKESK. V shed 5 bases and J shed 0 bases, with 5 bases lying between them. The CDR3 contains 13 residues.

Concerning this clonotype itself: A much larger clone lies a single base off, so this may be a read error. The chain joins TRBV20-1 to TRBJ2-2; D assignment may be TRBD1 or TRBD2 (5 bases each). Trimming cost V 1 base and J 7 bases, with 19 bases left between them. There are 16 residues in the CDR3. CDR1 is DFQATT and CDR2 is SNEGSKA in the germline V gene (reference sequence). The CDR3 region has the DNA TGCAGTGCTAGAGGTGGTGGTGGGGGTTTTAGCGGGGAGCTGTTTTTT. Translation: CSARGGGGGFSGELFF.

This clonotype occurred a few times. The CDR3 sequence is CASRRQSAGNTIYF. The CDR3 coding sequence is TGTGCCAGCAGACGGCAGTCGGCTGGAAACACCATATATTTT. The V gene is TRBV12-3 or TRBV12-4, the J gene TRBJ1-3; D is uncertain. CDR3 length: 14 residues. V lost 6 bases and J lost 2, with 11 bases in between.